A selection of T cell receptor beta chains follows, all from one sample in a study of cytomegalovirus exposure and HLA in healthy donors. Produced via immunoSEQ multiplex PCR; TCRdb's table is partial and in-frame only. The sample consists of some 170,000 clones, 60% to 85% of them appearing once. The sequencing sample was made of PBMCs. These receptors all stem from a woman in her forties or fifties in good health and CMV-seropositive. Each CDR3 is given with its conserved first and last residue.

CDR3,V
CASSEGTGWNEQFF,TRBV6-1
CASSPDSAGEREKLFF,TRBV18
CASSAITGDEQYF,TRBV6-6
CASSLVAGQPGEQYF,TRBV5-1
CASSYIAGGYNEQFF,TRBV7-3
CASSLAVADQFF,TRBV5-6
CASSERLRPHQPQHF,TRBV6-1
CASSLGLSGQPQHF,TRBV5-6
CAIRLQGDSPLHF,TRBV10-3
CSVEVGGAKNIQYF,TRBV29-1
CSAGAGGEGEAFF,TRBV29-1
CASTGGLNSPPHF,TRBV19
CASRPATGTGELFF,TRBV9
CAWRRLYGYTF,TRBV30
CASSLGQPSTDTQYF,TRBV9
CASSSLRGGVGDEQFF,TRBV27
CASSRPTGLNYGYTF,TRBV5-4
CATSNRQGWYTF,TRBV15
CASSLPDRPPSF,TRBV5-6
CASSRQGRGTDTQYF,TRBV2
CASSQDQTSGYSAETQYF,TRBV4-1
CASSRRRTGGSQPQHF,TRBV11-3
CASSPSGFPYEQYF,TRBV25-1
CSASYELGYTF,TRBV20-1
CASSQESRQGKNTEAFF,TRBV4-2
CASSEKLTGDQRNTEAFF,TRBV10-1
CASRLENTEAFF,TRBV5-1
CASSVAGLALDTQYF,TRBV9
CASSVIASRNEQFF,TRBV9
CASSWRNEQFF,TRBV27
CASSSQGAFADTQYF,TRBV9
CASSQGTTGVRSGYTF,TRBV14
CASSLNGGGAYNEQFF,TRBV7-6
CASSFLAGEGNEQFF,TRBV5-4
CAGSGTAEAFF,TRBV2
CASTRGQGYEQYF,TRBV6-5
CASSLSVSKYNEQFF,TRBV27
CASSEALSRVGTQYF,TRBV2
CASSSGQGQETQYF,TRBV5-1
CAWSDAGLDSPLHF,TRBV30
CASSLAGGYQPQHF,TRBV7-6
CASSPLGGETEKLFF,TRBV7-9
CASSVGGRGVRNTEAFF,TRBV9
CASSQAGEGEKLFF,TRBV4-2
CSVDQGEAFF,TRBV29-1
CSVVVDRDTHEQYF,TRBV29-1